In this sample, the clone carrying this T cell receptor beta chain turned up many times. Its antigen is unknown. This entry is derived from a study of identical twins. Study conclusions and caveats: Invariant populations such as MAIT and iNKT cells could partly muddle zero-insertion analyses. The abundant beta clonotypes from cord blood had fewer insertions, and memory repertoires had none of this. These conclusions were based on statistical analysis (cross-sectional, not following the same donors).

The CDR3 spans 16 residues. The germline gives CDR1 MGHRA, CDR2 YSYEKL. Trimming shortened V by 1 base and J by 2 bases, and 12 bases separated the two germline ends. Template switching (which added a universal primer site) was used, and cDNA carried unique molecular identifiers. One entry per CDR3 protein results from TCRdb running MiXCR on the 5' RACE reads. Here the sample spans about 240,000 distinct CDR3 sequences, approximately 7.9% being singletons. The same data also went into a second study, on yellow fever vaccine responses in identical twins.

Specimen: CD8+ T cells sorted from blood. The V call is TRBV4-1, the J call TRBJ1-5; D ambiguous. This receptor was obtained from a woman aged 18-29 years in good health. CDR3 loop: CASSQVGSFGNQPQHF. The CDR3 DNA follows: TGCGCCAGCAGCCAAGTCGGCAGTTTCGGCAATCAGCCCCAGCATTTT.